This entry describes one T cell receptor beta chain. Per germline, CDR1 LNHNV and CDR2 YYDKDF (reference sequence). The germline V and J ends were trimmed by 2 bases and 8 bases, with 22 bases remaining between them. The CDR3 extends over 17 amino acids. The sample originates from a study of blood T cells in healthy people across ages. A second PCR, run for roughly 7 to 11 cycles, used a sample-barcoded 5' primer plus a J-beta primer mix. TCRdb reprocessed the 5' RACE reads with MiXCR, giving one entry per CDR3 protein. Of roughly 800,000 distinct CDR3 sequences listed, approximately 25% are singletons. These data are also associated with another study on T cells of mothers and their children.

V usage is TRBV15 and J usage is TRBJ2-1, with TRBD2 as a possible D gene (6 bases). This receptor was identified in a boy aged 5-17 years in good health. The specimen was blood. CDR3 in amino acids: CATSRRGMWQGGDEQFF. The CDR3 DNA sequence: TGTGCCACCAGCAGAAGAGGGATGTGGCAGGGAGGCGATGAGCAGTTCTTC.